The 21 T cell receptor beta chains below were found in one sample sequenced in a study of T-cell reconstitution after alpha-beta-depleted transplantation in children. Unique molecular identifiers were incorporated when the TCRbeta library was constructed. TCRdb recomputed calls from the PCR reads with MiXCR, one row per CDR3 protein. The profile shows hundreds of thousands of distinct CDR3 sequences, roughly 13% of them singletons. The sample consisted of PBMCs, taken before TCRalphabeta/CD19-depleted stem cell transplant. The receptor source for this set is a girl aged 2-9 years with congenital amegakaryocytic thrombocytopenia, due to receive a stem cell transplant.

The rearrangement joins TRBV19 to TRBJ2-1; TRBD2 aligns across 7 bases. CDR3 length equals 14 residues. After removal of 1 base from V and 10 bases from J, the junction contained 7 bases not matched to a gene. CDR1 LNHDA and CDR2 SQIVND come from the germline V gene (reference sequence). CDR3 amino acids: CASSIGLAIQEQFF. The CDR3 DNA is TGTGCCAGTAGTATAGGACTAGCAATACAGGAGCAGTTCTTC.

This clonotype has ten or more counts. The V call is TRBV10-3, the J call TRBJ2-1; D is unclear. The germline V gene encodes CDR1 ENHRY and CDR2 SYGVKD. Trimming cost V 2 bases and J 5 bases, with 13 bases left between them. The CDR3 is made up of 15 amino acids. DNA of the CDR3: TGTGCCATCAGTGAGGTCTCCAACCCAGACAATGAGCAGTTCTTC. This gives the protein CAISEVSNPDNEQFF.

This sequence joins TRBV21-1 and TRBJ2-7; the tabulated D call, TRBD2, remains unverified against the DNA. TRBV21-1 is a pseudogene. The CDR3 contains 18 residues. CDR3 DNA: TGTGCCAGCAGCAGCGTCCCGGGACTAGCGGGAGGACGTTACGAGCAGTACTTC. It specifies CASSSVPGLAGGRYEQYF.

The table lists this clonotype with many counts. The chain carries TRBV3-1 and TRBJ1-4; D is undetermined. V was cut by 3 bases and J by 2 bases, with 4 bases left in between. Germline V gene data show CDR1 as LGHDT and CDR2 as YNNKEL (reference sequence). CDR3 length: 13 amino acids. The CDR3 nucleotides are TGTGCCAGCAGCCAGGCGACTAATGAAAAACTGTTTTTT. This gives the protein CASSQATNEKLFF.

This clonotype appeared many times. V gene TRBV5-1 combines with J gene TRBJ2-1; 8 bases line up with TRBD2. J was trimmed by 2 bases and V by 0 bases; bases with no gene match: 10. CDR3 size: 18 residues. The V gene's germline CDR1 is SGHRS and CDR2 YFSETQ. The CDR3 DNA reads TGCGCCAGCAGCTTGGAACCCGACATAGCGGGAACCTACAATGAGCAGTTCTTC. Amino acid sequence: CASSLEPDIAGTYNEQFF.

This chain links TRBV28 with TRBJ2-5, with 9 bases aligning to TRBD2. CDR3 length: 15 residues. CDR1 is MDHEN, CDR2 SYDVKM, per germline. After removal of 6 bases from V and 6 bases from J, the junction contained 11 bases not matched to a gene. The CDR3 loop reads CASSNAGLAIQTQYF. The CDR3 nucleotides read TGTGCCAGCAGCAACGCGGGACTAGCTATACAGACCCAGTACTTC.

This clonotype was recorded many times. Here the CDR3 DNA reads TGTGCCAGCAGTTTAGTAGGGGTCTACGAGCAGTACTTC. Protein sequence: CASSLVGVYEQYF. The chain couples TRBV27 to TRBJ2-7; D is possibly TRBD1 (5 bases). The CDR3 contains 13 residues. The V gene lost 2 bases and the J gene lost 3 bases, with 8 bases spanning the gap. Germline-derived CDR1 and CDR2 are MNHEY and SMNVEV (reference sequence).

The rearrangement joins TRBV5-6 to TRBJ2-2, with D possibly being TRBD1 (5 bases). Trimming shortened V by 7 bases and J by 5 bases, and 9 bases separated the two germline ends. Germline V CDR1 and CDR2: SGHDT, YYEEEE. This CDR3 region has 12 residues. The CDR3 bases are TGTGCCAGCTTCCAGGGAACCGGGGAGCTGTTTTTT. Its translation: CASFQGTGELFF. Full variable domain (rest looked up from reference TRBV5-6 and TRBJ2-2): DAGVTQSPTHLIKTRGQQVTLRCSPKSGHDTVSWYQQALGQGPQFIFQYYEEEERQRGNFPDRFSGHQFPNYSSELNVNALLLGDSALYLCASFQGTGELFFGEGSRLTVL.

The rearrangement joins TRBV20-1 to TRBJ2-7; possibly TRBD1 for D (5 bases). In germline, CDR1 is DFQATT, CDR2 SNEGSKA (reference sequence). Trimming left V 1 base short and J 0 bases short, with 10 bases between. The CDR3 contains 14 residues. Here the CDR3 reads CSARGGQGSYEQYF. The CDR3 DNA is TGCAGTGCTAGAGGTGGGCAGGGCTCCTACGAGCAGTACTTC.

This clonotype was found a few times. The chain couples TRBV7-8 to TRBJ2-1, with 15 bases lining up with TRBD2. Per the germline V gene, CDR1 is SGHVS and CDR2 is FQNEAQ. V was clipped by 2 bases and J by 0 bases; unmatched bases: 8. The CDR3 extends over 20 amino acids. The CDR3, as DNA: TGTGCCAGCAGCTTACTCCCGGGACTAGCGGGGGGAAACTCCTACAATGAGCAGTTCTTC. This gives the protein CASSLLPGLAGGNSYNEQFF.

This clonotype was observed at least ten times. The chain has TRBV12-3 or TRBV12-4 and TRBJ1-4; TRBD1 is a possible D gene (6 bases). The CDR3 is 14 amino acids. Trimming pared 7 bases from V and 8 bases from J, leaving 17 bases between. CDR3 region: CASKRTGRNEKLFF. The CDR3 nucleotides read TGTGCCAGCAAGAGAACAGGGAGAAACGAAAAACTGTTTTTT.

This clonotype was found many times. This chain links TRBV5-1 with TRBJ2-5; D might be TRBD1 (6 bases). Between the trimmed V and J ends, which lost 2 bases and 3 bases, there was a span of 11 bases. The CDR3 has 14 residues. The germline gives CDR1 SGHRS, CDR2 YFSETQ. The CDR3 bases are TGCGCCAGCAGCTTCGGGGACACGGAAGAGACCCAGTACTTC. This translates into CASSFGDTEETQYF.

The CDR3 DNA reads as TGTGCCAGCAGTTACAAGGGACTGACCTACAATGAGCAGTTCTTC. This sequence encodes CASSYKGLTYNEQFF. V is TRBV6-5 and J is TRBJ2-1, with D tentatively TRBD2 (6 bases). The CDR3 runs 15 residues. The germline V gene has CDR1 MNHEY and CDR2 SVGAGI. The ends were cut back, 2 bases at V and 2 bases at J, with 10 bases in the middle.

This clonotype was seen a few times. The chain links TRBV30 to TRBJ1-2, with D maybe TRBD1 (6 bases). The CDR3 covers 16 residues. Trimming shortened V by 3 bases and J by 6 bases, and 23 bases separated the two germline ends. CDR1 is GTSNPN, CDR2 SVGIG, per germline (reference sequence). CDR3 nucleotides: TGTGCCTGGAGGCACTCTGGTAGGGGGATATTGGATGGCTACACCTTC. Translated, it gives CAWRHSGRGILDGYTF.

This clonotype was seen a single time. The rearrangement uses TRBV13 and TRBJ2-1; possible D gene TRBD2, 5 bases. Between the trimmed V and J ends, which lost 5 bases and 0 bases, there was a span of 14 bases. CDR1 is PRHDT and CDR2 is FYEKMQ in the germline V gene (reference sequence). This CDR3 spans 16 amino acids. This CDR3 reads CASSPGLPCSYNEQFF. Written as DNA, the CDR3 is TGTGCCAGCAGCCCCGGACTCCCCTGCTCCTACAATGAGCAGTTCTTC.

The chain is built from TRBV5-1 and TRBJ2-7; D is perhaps TRBD1 or TRBD2 (6 bases each). The CDR3 totals 16 residues. Germline V gene data show CDR1 as SGHRS and CDR2 as YFSETQ. Trimming removed 3 bases at V and 3 bases at J, with 19 bases between. CDR3 in amino acids: CASSWGPLDYNYEQYF. The CDR3 DNA reads TGCGCCAGCAGCTGGGGGCCATTGGACTACAACTACGAGCAGTACTTC.

This clonotype was counted only a few times. The rearrangement links TRBV12-3 or TRBV12-4 to TRBJ2-5, with 7 bases fitting TRBD2. This CDR3 region has 16 residues. J lost 5 bases, V lost 8 bases, and 17 bases had no gene match. CDR3 residues: CASRLSGTGASETQYF. The CDR3 DNA reads TGTGCCAGCCGCCTAAGCGGGACCGGTGCCTCGGAGACCCAGTACTTC.

There are many counts of this clonotype. The genes are TRBV12-3 or TRBV12-4 and TRBJ2-5; no firm D call. This CDR3 is 13 amino acids long. V was cut by 1 base and J by 4 bases, with 7 bases left in between. The CDR3 region is CASSLDQRETQYF. CDR3 nucleotides: TGTGCCAGCAGTTTAGACCAGCGAGAGACCCAGTACTTC.

This clonotype was found a few times. CDR3 residues: CASNKGWTGTYEQYF. The CDR3, as DNA: TGTGCCAGCAACAAAGGTTGGACGGGGACCTACGAGCAGTACTTC. The chain employs TRBV12-3 or TRBV12-4 and TRBJ2-7; a possible D gene is TRBD2 (5 bases). V lost 7 bases and J lost 2, with 18 bases in between. This CDR3 contains 15 residues.

This clonotype showed up just a few times. The chain links TRBV27 to TRBJ2-7; D not resolved. The CDR3 length is 14 residues. The germline CDR1 and CDR2 sequences are MNHEY and SMNVEV (reference sequence). V dropped 3 bases and J dropped 2 bases, with 11 bases sitting between them. The CDR3 loop is CASSFYTNAYEQYF. DNA for the CDR3: TGTGCCAGCAGTTTTTACACAAATGCCTACGAGCAGTACTTC.

Comment on this clonotype: This may arise from a read error, as a much more abundant clone is one base away. The chain's CDR3 is CASSVDGTGGTENNEAFF. The CDR3 DNA sequence: TGCGCCAGCAGCGTAGACGGGACAGGGGGCACAGAGAACAATGAAGCTTTCTTT. The rearrangement uses TRBV5-1 and TRBJ1-1; TRBD1 aligns across 12 bases. Germline CDR1 and CDR2: SGHRS and YFSETQ. There are 18 residues in the CDR3. Drawing the rest from reference TRBV5-1 and TRBJ1-1, the complete variable domain is KAGVTQTPRYLIKTRGQQVTLSCSPISGHRSVSWYQQTPGQGLQFLFEYFSETQRNKGNFPGRFSGRQFSNSRSEMNVSTLELGDSALYLCASSVDGTGGTENNEAFFGQGTRLTVV.